This paragraph covers one T cell receptor beta chain sequence. As yet, its antigen is unknown. Germline CDR1 is SQVTM and CDR2 is ANQGSEA. CDR3 length: 15 residues. V lost 1 base, J lost 0 bases, and 7 bases lay in between. This sample was taken from a study of T-cell memory formation after mild COVID-19. TCRdb passed the 5' RACE reads through MiXCR, listing each CDR3 protein once. The profile shows about 560,000 distinct CDR3 sequences, roughly 17% of them singletons. Study-wide results and caveats: Researchers report contracting CD4+ clones mostly in CM and EM, with CD8+ clones in EMRA. Day 15 to 85 contracting clones showed balanced CD4/CD8; day 15 to 37 expanders favored CD4+.

The clonotype comes from an adult woman who had mild COVID-19 (a few samples of this study predate the infection). Cell type and time point are not known. The chain recombines TRBV29-1 with TRBJ2-6; D remains unclear. Sequencing was done on a sample of PBMCs or a T cell subset sorted from them (not recorded which). The CDR3 region is CSVEGTPSGANVLTF. CDR3 nucleotides: TGCAGCGTTGAAGGCACCCCCTCTGGGGCCAACGTCCTGACTTTC.